A selection of T cell receptor beta chains follows, all from one sample in a study of blood T cell repertoires in COVID-19. TCRdb's copy holds only in-frame clones and misses some; the assay was immunoSEQ multiplex PCR. Here the sample spans around 180,000 clones, roughly nine tenths being singletons. The material sequenced was peripheral blood. The receptors come from a woman in her twenties or thirties with active or convalescent COVID-19. CDR3s include the opening cysteine and the closing phenylalanine or tryptophan. D genes are given only for firm matches.

v_call,j_call,d_call,cdr3_aa,cdr3_nt
TRBV5-6,TRBJ2-1,TRBD2,CASSSLPAGLAGAEQFF,TGTGCCAGCAGCTCCCTCCCAGCCGGACTAGCGGGAGCCGAGCAGTTCTTC
TRBV19,TRBJ1-3,.,CASRQGHRSGNTIYF,TGTGCCAGTAGACAGGGACACCGCTCTGGAAACACCATATATTTT
TRBV18,TRBJ1-5,TRBD1,CASSPRQGNQPQHF,TGTGCCAGCTCACCACGACAGGGAAATCAGCCCCAGCATTTT
TRBV19,TRBJ1-4,TRBD1,CASSFGQGTNEKLFF,TGTGCCAGTAGCTTTGGACAGGGGACTAATGAAAAACTGTTTTTT
TRBV11-2,TRBJ2-1,.,CASSLGAGSADEQFF,TGTGCCAGCAGCTTAGGGGCTGGGTCAGCGGATGAGCAGTTCTTC
TRBV9,TRBJ1-2,.,CASSVGAGRRANYGYTF,TGTGCCAGCAGCGTAGGGGCGGGCCGCCGAGCTAACTATGGCTACACCTTC
TRBV5-1,TRBJ1-1,.,CASSPGWNTEAFF,TGCGCCAGCAGCCCCGGTTGGAACACTGAAGCTTTCTTT
TRBV4-1,TRBJ1-1,TRBD1,CASSRDHTGGGEAFF,TGCGCCAGCAGCCGGGACCATACAGGGGGAGGTGAAGCTTTCTTT
TRBV7-9,TRBJ2-5,TRBD2,CASSLSAGGNLETQYF,TGTGCCAGCAGCCTTAGTGCGGGGGGGAACCTTGAGACCCAGTACTTC
TRBV6-5,TRBJ2-2,TRBD2,CASSPLAGGTGELFF,TGTGCCAGCAGTCCTCTAGCGGGAGGGACCGGGGAGCTGTTTTTT
TRBV12-3/TRBV12-4,TRBJ2-7,TRBD1,CASDAGTDEQYF,TGTGCCAGCGATGCCGGGACAGACGAGCAGTACTTC
TRBV5-1,TRBJ2-1,TRBD2,CASSSIYGLAGVNEQFF,TGCGCCAGCAGCTCTATCTATGGACTAGCGGGAGTCAATGAGCAGTTCTTC
TRBV28,TRBJ1-6,.,CASSPGLSNRALHF,TGTGCCAGCAGCCCAGGACTGAGTAACCGAGCCCTCCACTTT
TRBV29-1,TRBJ1-5,.,CSVGGWGQDQPQHF,TGCAGCGTCGGCGGTTGGGGGCAGGATCAGCCCCAGCATTTT
TRBV24-1,TRBJ2-3,TRBD1,CATSRTGSSDTQYF,TGTGCCACCAGCAGGACAGGCTCCTCAGATACGCAGTATTTT
TRBV28,TRBJ1-2,TRBD1,CASRSGTGEGGYTF,TGTGCCAGCAGGTCCGGGACAGGGGAGGGTGGCTACACCTTC
TRBV12-3/TRBV12-4,TRBJ1-2,.,CASSLTISYGYTF,TGTGCCAGCAGTTTGACAATTAGCTATGGCTACACCTTC
TRBV1,TRBJ2-3,.,CTSSQDRGDTQYF,TGCACCAGCAGCCAAGATAGAGGAGATACGCAGTATTTT
TRBV5-1,TRBJ1-4,.,CASSLGSATNEKLFF,TGCGCCAGCAGCTTGGGGTCAGCAACTAATGAAAAACTGTTTTTT
TRBV19,TRBJ2-6,TRBD1,CASSTLQGGGANVLTF,TGTGCCAGTAGTACCCTACAGGGGGGCGGGGCCAACGTCCTGACTTTC
TRBV11-3,TRBJ2-7,.,CASSLDGQIRFYEQYF,TGTGCCAGCAGCTTAGATGGGCAGATACGCTTTTACGAGCAGTACTTC
TRBV2,TRBJ2-4,.,CASSDTIGDIQYF,TGTGCCAGCAGTGACACCATAGGGGACATTCAGTACTTC